This T cell receptor (beta chain) appears in the sequencing data of a study of metastatic and nonmetastatic thyroid tumors (dated by TCRdb to 2020 to 2021). Concerning the study at large: Repertoires were compared across peripheral blood and tumor or nodule tissue samples from malignant and benign thyroid patients. General conclusions and limits of the study: In both blood and tumor samples, malignant tumors were reported to have significantly higher TCR beta diversity than benign nodules.

To note about this clone: No antigen is known for it. No much larger clone is present one base from it, and per-base qualities are unavailable.

No treatment had been received by any patient before thyroid surgery. Using T-cell receptor beta sequencing, the researchers looked back retrospectively at clinical samples from patients, gathered between the early 2010s and the late 2010s. The protocol used for the library was PCR. Sequenced on an Illumina HiSeq 4000. High-throughput sequencing was used to profile the CDR3 region of the TCR beta-chain in every patient. In the authors' own workflow: Drawing on CDR3 differences between clinicopathological groups, the researchers built a classifier meant to tell apart patients with distant-metastatic papillary thyroid cancer. To measure repertoire diversity the researchers used the Shannon index, while the Morisita-Horn index served to gauge how similar the tumor and blood repertoires were. TCRdb reran the public reads through fastp at Q25 and MiXCR, keeping productive beta chains. These V and J calls are TCRdb output, not the study's own analysis. The sample profile shows tens of thousands of clones; 25% to 35% of them were found once. About 16% of the sample belongs to the ten largest clones.

CDR1 and CDR2, per the germline V gene, are SGHRS and YFSETQ. The germline V and J ends show losses of 1 base and 3 bases respectively, and no gene match explains 5 bases of the junction. CDR3 length: 15 amino acids, cysteine to phenylalanine. Only the CDR3 DNA is retained, 45 bases long and in frame from the first base. The chain uses TRBV5-1 and TRBJ2-3, and 7 bases in between align with TRBD1. The TCR was taken from a female donor with papillary thyroid cancer or a benign thyroid nodule (not recorded which). Some clones in this sample may be carry-over from other donors' samples. The sequencing sample was made of blood. The DNA sequence reads TGCGCCAGCAGCTTGTCCGGCAGGGGGACAGATACGCAGTATTTT. Its protein reads: CASSLSGRGTDTQYF.